This T cell receptor beta chain was recorded in a study of blood T cell repertoires in COVID-19. This CDR3 comprises 15 residues. The ends were cut back, 1 base at V and 0 bases at J, with 10 bases in the middle. Germline CDR1 reads MNHNS; CDR2 reads SASEGT. Assay used: immunoSEQ multiplex PCR; TCRdb lists only in-frame clones, some missing. Of more than 450,000 clones listed, roughly nine tenths are singletons. The sequencing sample was made of PBMCs or T cells enriched from blood (not recorded which). The sequence was collected from a woman aged 18-29 years who had recovered from COVID-19. The genes are TRBV6-1 and TRBJ2-7; D ambiguous. The CDR3 sequence is CASSEGPQISYEQYF. As DNA, the CDR3 is TGTGCCAGCAGTGAAGGGCCTCAGATCTCCTACGAGCAGTACTTC.